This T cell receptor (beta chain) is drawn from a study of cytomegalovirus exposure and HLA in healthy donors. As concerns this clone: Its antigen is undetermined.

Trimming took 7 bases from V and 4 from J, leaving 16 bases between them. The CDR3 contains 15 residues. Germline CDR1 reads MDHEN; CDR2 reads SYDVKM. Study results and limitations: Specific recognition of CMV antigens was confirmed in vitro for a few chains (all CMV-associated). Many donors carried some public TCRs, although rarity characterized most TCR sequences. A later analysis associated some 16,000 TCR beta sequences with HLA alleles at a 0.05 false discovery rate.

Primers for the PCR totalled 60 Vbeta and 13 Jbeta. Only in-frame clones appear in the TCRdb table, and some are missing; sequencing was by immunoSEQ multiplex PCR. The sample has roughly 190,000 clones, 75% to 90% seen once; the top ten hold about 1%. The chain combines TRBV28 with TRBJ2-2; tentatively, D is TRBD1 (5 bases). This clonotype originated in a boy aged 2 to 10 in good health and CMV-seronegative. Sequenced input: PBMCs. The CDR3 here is CASTPTLGVTGELFF. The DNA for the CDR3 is TGTGCCAGCACCCCGACCCTAGGGGTCACCGGGGAGCTGTTTTTT.